A single sample is the source of the 18 T cell receptor beta chains below, sequenced in a study of blood T cell repertoires in COVID-19. Clones were read by immunoSEQ multiplex PCR, and TCRdb kept only the in-frame ones, dropping some. There are approximately 260,000 clones in the sample; approximately 89% occur only once, and 1.9% lies in the top ten. Source material: PBMCs or T cells enriched from blood (not recorded which). The receptors stem from a woman in her fifties or sixties who had recovered from COVID-19.

The chain combines TRBV2 with TRBJ1-4; a possible D gene is TRBD1 (6 bases). CDR3 size: 14 residues. V lost 6 bases and J 8 bases, leaving 16 bases between the germline ends. Germline V gene data show CDR1 as SNHLY and CDR2 as FYNNEI. CDR3 sequence (DNA): TGTGCCAGCAGGGGCTTGGGACAACAAGAAAAACTGTTTTTT. Its protein product is CASRGLGQQEKLFF.

The chain links TRBV10-1 to TRBJ2-2; 7 bases agree with TRBD1. J was trimmed by 6 bases and V by 5 bases; bases with no gene match: 6. Germline lookup yields CDR1 WNHNN and CDR2 SYGVQD (reference sequence). This CDR3 region has 14 residues. The CDR3 region has the DNA TGCGCCAGCAGTTCCCAGGGGGTACCCGGGGAGCTGTTTTTT. Translating gives CASSSQGVPGELFF.

The chain combines TRBV10-1 with TRBJ2-3, with a weak D call TRBD1 (6 bases). Trimming cost V 6 bases and J 4 bases, with 11 bases left between them. Germline CDR1 is WNHNN and CDR2 is SYGVQD (reference sequence). The CDR3 has 13 amino acids. CDR3 nucleotides: TGCGCCAGCAGGAGGACAGTGGCAGATACGCAGTATTTT. Amino acids: CASRRTVADTQYF.

The J gene is TRBJ1-2, the V gene TRBV10-1, with 7 bases aligning to TRBD1. V gave up 4 bases and J gave up 10 bases; unmatched junction bases: 12. Germline V gene sequence: CDR1 WNHNN, CDR2 SYGVQD (reference sequence). The CDR3 covers 14 residues. CDR3 DNA: TGCGCCAGCAGTGCACCCGACAGGGTCCCAGACTACACCTTC. This gives the protein CASSAPDRVPDYTF.

This rearrangement joins TRBV19 to TRBJ1-1; 10 bases are shared with TRBD1. V lost 6 bases and J lost 6; bases outside the gene matches: 7. The length of the CDR3 is 14 residues. CDR1 and CDR2 (germline): LNHDA, SQIVND (reference sequence). The CDR3 nucleotides read TGTGCCAGTAGCCCGACAGGGGGCAGCGCTGAAGCTTTCTTT. Its translation: CASSPTGGSAEAFF.

The chain combines TRBV2 with TRBJ1-3; tentative D call: TRBD1 (5 bases). Trimming removed 1 base at V and 0 bases at J, with 7 bases between. This CDR3 comprises 15 residues. Germline loops: CDR1 SNHLY, CDR2 FYNNEI. The CDR3 DNA is TGTGCCAGCAGTGAAGAGACAGCCTCTGGAAACACCATATATTTT. This translates into CASSEETASGNTIYF.

The CDR3 DNA follows: TGTGCCAGCACCGACGGACCGGGAGCCGGAAACACCATATATTTT. This codes for CASTDGPGAGNTIYF. The genes are TRBV21-1 and TRBJ1-3. TRBV21-1 is a pseudogene. CDR3 length: 15 amino acids.

This rearrangement joins TRBV24-1 to TRBJ2-1; possible D gene TRBD2, 7 bases. The V and J ends lost 4 bases and 6 bases respectively, with 27 bases between them. Germline loops: CDR1 KGHDR, CDR2 SFDVKD. This CDR3 has 19 amino acids. The CDR3 is CATSEGMPPGHGEGNEQFF. DNA of the CDR3: TGTGCCACCAGTGAGGGTATGCCACCGGGACATGGGGAGGGCAATGAGCAGTTCTTC.

The chain carries TRBV5-4 and TRBJ1-4; possibly TRBD1 for D (6 bases). CDR1 is SGHNT, CDR2 YYREEE, per germline (reference sequence). The CDR3 loop spans 15 amino acids. Trimming cost V 0 bases and J 6 bases, with 12 bases left between them. CDR3 amino acids: CASSLEGGAYEKLFF. For the CDR3, the DNA is TGTGCCAGCAGCTTGGAGGGGGGGGCCTATGAAAAACTGTTTTTT.

The V and J genes are TRBV4-1 and TRBJ2-7; TRBD1 matches 12 bases. The CDR3 is 16 amino acids. CDR1 MGHRA and CDR2 YSYEKL come from the germline V gene. V lost 0 bases to trimming and J lost 7 bases; unmatched junction nucleotides: 7. CDR3: CASSQEMGQGAREQYF. The CDR3 coding sequence is TGCGCCAGCAGCCAAGAAATGGGACAGGGGGCGCGTGAGCAGTACTTC.

The V call is TRBV5-1, the J call TRBJ2-7; D gene uncertain. This CDR3 is built from 13 residues. Trimming took 0 bases from V and 6 from J, leaving 10 bases between them. Germline loops: CDR1 SGHRS, CDR2 YFSETQ. This CDR3 reads CASSLAVSSEQYF. The CDR3 coding sequence is TGCGCCAGCAGCTTGGCCGTCTCCAGCGAGCAGTACTTC.

The chain employs TRBV27 and TRBJ2-1; 11 bases line up with TRBD2. Looked up from germline, CDR1 is MNHEY and CDR2 is SMNVEV (reference sequence). V lost 6 bases and J lost 4; bases outside the gene matches: 5. This CDR3 region has 15 residues. The CDR3 DNA sequence: TGTGCCAGCAGAATAGCGGGGGGGCCTTACAATGAGCAGTTCTTC. It yields the protein CASRIAGGPYNEQFF.

The rearrangement links TRBV5-1 to TRBJ1-5; tentatively, D is TRBD1 (6 bases). Between the trimmed V and J ends, which lost 4 bases and 0 bases, there was a span of 11 bases. This CDR3 has 15 amino acids. CDR1 and CDR2 (germline): SGHRS, YFSETQ. Here the CDR3 DNA reads TGCGCCAGCAGCGCTCAGGGGTATAGCAATCAGCCCCAGCATTTT. It encodes CASSAQGYSNQPQHF.

This clone was seen only a few times. The chain joins TRBV11-2 to TRBJ2-2, with D perhaps matching TRBD2 (6 bases). Germline V lookup: CDR1 SGHAT, CDR2 FQNNGV. The V end lost 0 bases, the J end lost 4 bases, and 9 bases lay between the germline ends. CDR3 size: 15 residues. CDR3 in amino acids: CASSLDAAGTGELFF. For the CDR3, the DNA is TGTGCCAGCAGCTTAGACGCAGCGGGCACCGGGGAGCTGTTTTTT. The whole variable domain, remainder taken from reference TRBV11-2 and TRBJ2-2, is EAGVAQSPRYKIIEKRQSVAFWCNPISGHATLYWYQQILGQGPKLLIQFQNNGVVDDSQLPKDRFSAERLKGVDSTLKIQPAKLEDSAVYLCASSLDAAGTGELFFGEGSRLTVL.

The chain joins TRBV5-1 to TRBJ2-3, with D possibly matching TRBD2 (6 bases). The V gene's germline CDR1 is SGHRS and CDR2 YFSETQ. Trimming removed 2 bases from V and 5 bases from J, with 12 bases in between. The CDR3 spans 14 residues. The DNA for the CDR3 is TGCGCCAGCAGCTTTTTTCTGCGGGAAGATACGCAGTATTTT. Translated, it gives CASSFFLREDTQYF. Full variable domain (outside the CDR3, taken from reference TRBV5-1 and TRBJ2-3): KAGVTQTPRYLIKTRGQQVTLSCSPISGHRSVSWYQQTPGQGLQFLFEYFSETQRNKGNFPGRFSGRQFSNSRSEMNVSTLELGDSALYLCASSFFLREDTQYFGPGTRLTVL.

CDR3 coding DNA: TGCGCCAGCAGCCAAGGGGCGTCGGCTAAAAATCAGCCCCAGCATTTT. Its protein is CASSQGASAKNQPQHF. The rearrangement joins TRBV4-1 to TRBJ1-5; no firm D call. Trimming left V 1 base short and J 4 bases short, with 14 bases between. The germline V gene has CDR1 MGHRA and CDR2 YSYEKL. CDR3 length: 16 amino acids.

This sequence joins TRBV4-1 and TRBJ1-1; D possibly corresponds to TRBD1 (6 bases). V gave up 4 bases and J gave up 1 base, with 10 bases separating them. The CDR3 covers 14 residues. Germline V gives CDR1 MGHRA, CDR2 YSYEKL. CDR3 sequence: CASSLGTPNTEAFF. CDR3 sequence (DNA): TGCGCCAGCAGCCTCGGGACACCGAACACTGAAGCTTTCTTT.

The V gene is TRBV5-1, the J gene TRBJ1-4, with D possibly being TRBD1 (6 bases). V was trimmed by 0 bases and J by 7 bases, leaving 16 bases between them. This CDR3 has 16 amino acids. Germline V gene sequence: CDR1 SGHRS, CDR2 YFSETQ. The CDR3 spells CASSLGGASGAEKLFF. In DNA, the CDR3 is TGCGCCAGCAGCTTGGGGGGAGCGTCAGGGGCTGAAAAACTGTTTTTT.